This T cell receptor (beta chain) derives from a study of shared clonotypes between healthy human individuals. A remark on this clone: Its specificity is unknown.

Sorted-subset replicate PCR reactions contained about 200 ng DNA, corresponding to some 28,000 T cell genomes. The data were produced by immunoSEQ multiplex PCR, yet TCRdb's version contains in-frame clones alone and is incomplete. The repertoire holds about 820,000 clones, 80% to 95% seen once, with 24% in the top ten. Study conclusions and caveats: As a rule, naive subsets had a larger estimated richness than memory subsets. Some clonotypes were shared by all four sorted-subset donors, while others were not shared. The non-shared ones had lower generation probabilities than the shared ones.

The germline CDR1 and CDR2 sequences are GTSNPN and SVGIG (reference sequence). Trimming stripped 6 bases from V and 9 bases from J, with 26 bases between. The length of the CDR3 is 15 residues. CD45RO-negative cells were positively selected for CCR7, leaving out terminally differentiated effector memory CD45RA+ cells. Recent vaccinations or acute infections were absent in the healthy HIV-negative adult donors. The V call is TRBV30, the J call TRBJ2-5; D is perhaps TRBD2 (6 bases). Specimen: naive CD8+ T cells sorted from blood. This receptor was obtained from a man aged 25 to 40 in good health. The DNA for the CDR3 is TGTGCCTGCCTCGAAAGCCAGAACATACGCGGGGCCCAGTACTTC. Its translation: CACLESQNIRGAQYF.